The 15 T cell receptor beta chains reported below all come from one sample, sequenced in a study of blood T cell repertoires in COVID-19. TCRdb's copy holds only in-frame clones and misses some; the assay was immunoSEQ multiplex PCR. The sample holds roughly 410,000 clones, approximately 90% seen once. The sequencing input was peripheral blood. Every receptor here comes from a woman aged 40 to 50 with COVID-19, enrolled during active disease.

The chain joins TRBV19 to TRBJ1-5; 10 bases align to TRBD1. Germline values: CDR1 LNHDA, CDR2 SQIVND (reference sequence). J lost 6 bases, V lost 5 bases, and 7 bases had no gene match. This CDR3 region has 15 residues. CDR3 bases: TGTGCCAGTAGTGACCGGGACAGGGGATCTCAGCCCCAGCATTTT. It specifies CASSDRDRGSQPQHF.

The V and J genes are TRBV27 and TRBJ1-1; possible D gene TRBD1, 5 bases. Trimming left V 5 bases short and J 0 bases short, with 13 bases between. The CDR3 runs to 15 residues. The germline CDR1 and CDR2 sequences are MNHEY and SMNVEV (reference sequence). CDR3 nucleotide sequence: TGTGCCAGCAGTACAGGACCCGGAGTGAACACTGAAGCTTTCTTT. It yields the protein CASSTGPGVNTEAFF.

This chain uses TRBV7-3 with TRBJ1-2; TRBD1 might be the D (6 bases). Germline V CDR1 and CDR2: SGHTA, FQGTGA. Trimming removed 5 bases from V and 6 bases from J, with 13 bases in between. This CDR3 is 13 amino acids long. CDR3 nucleotide sequence: TGTGCCAGCAGCGAAGGGGGGGGCAATGGCTACACCTTC. Translated, it gives CASSEGGGNGYTF.

The chain links TRBV11-3 to TRBJ1-6; D unresolved. The V and J ends lost 0 bases and 9 bases respectively, with 12 bases between them. The germline V gene has CDR1 SGHNT and CDR2 YENEEA. This CDR3 contains 15 residues. The CDR3 is CASSLDRDPCSPLHF. CDR3 DNA sequence: TGTGCCAGCAGCTTAGATCGGGATCCATGTTCACCCCTCCACTTT.

The chain has TRBV4-3 and TRBJ2-7, with 9 bases matching TRBD2. V lost 2 bases to trimming and J lost 7 bases; unmatched junction nucleotides: 9. There are 15 residues in the CDR3. CDR1 and CDR2 from the germline V gene are LGHNA and YSLEER. CDR3 sequence reads: CASSQITSGPGEQYF. The CDR3 DNA reads TGCGCCAGCAGCCAAATTACTAGCGGGCCGGGAGAGCAGTACTTC.

The CDR3 spells CASRTGTGGRDYGYTF. The CDR3 DNA sequence: TGTGCCAGCAGGACCGGGACAGGGGGGAGAGACTATGGCTACACCTTC. The rearrangement links TRBV7-9 to TRBJ1-2, with 11 bases lining up with TRBD1. CDR3 length: 16 amino acids. Trimming removed 6 bases from V and 3 bases from J; junction bases left unmatched: 9. CDR1 and CDR2 from the germline V gene are SEHNR and FQNEAQ (reference sequence).

Only one count was recorded for this clone. V gene TRBV2 combines with J gene TRBJ2-2; tentative D call: TRBD1 (6 bases). Germline assignment: CDR1 SNHLY and CDR2 FYNNEI. Trimming took off 5 bases at V and 1 base at J, with 8 bases between the two ends. CDR3 length: 14 residues. CDR3 residues: CASSRTENTGELFF. CDR3 coding DNA: TGTGCCAGCAGTCGGACAGAGAACACCGGGGAGCTGTTTTTT.

As for this clone: Other DNA sequences in the sample encode the same CDR3. The chain carries TRBV6-5 and TRBJ1-6, with 7 bases lining up with TRBD1. Per the germline V gene, CDR1 is MNHEY and CDR2 is SVGAGI. The CDR3 sequence is 14 residues long. V lost 0 bases to trimming and J lost 7 bases; unmatched junction nucleotides: 0. The CDR3 protein is CASSYSTGNSPLHF. The CDR3 nucleotides read TGTGCCAGCAGTTACTCGACAGGGAATTCACCCCTCCACTTT.

CDR3 coding DNA: TGTGCCAGCAGCACAGGACTAGCGGGAGCCGAGCAGTACTTC. Translation gives CASSTGLAGAEQYF. The chain couples TRBV7-3 to TRBJ2-7; 13 nucleotides line up with TRBD2. The CDR3 has 14 amino acids. Looked up from germline, CDR1 is SGHTA and CDR2 is FQGTGA. With 5 bases clipped from V and 6 bases from J, the junction kept 4 bases outside the gene matches.

V gene TRBV15 combines with J gene TRBJ1-4, with D tentatively TRBD1 (5 bases). The CDR3 extends over 14 amino acids. V gave up 2 bases and J gave up 8 bases, with 12 bases separating them. Germline loops: CDR1 LNHNV, CDR2 YYDKDF (reference sequence). CDR3 nucleotides: TGTGCCACCAGCAGAAGCGGGGACGGGGAAAAACTGTTTTTT. Translated: CATSRSGDGEKLFF.

This chain links TRBV30 with TRBJ2-5, with 8 bases aligning to TRBD1. The J segment lost 5 bases and the V segment lost 0 bases, leaving 8 bases of the junction unmatched. The CDR3 has 15 amino acids. Germline V gene sequence: CDR1 GTSNPN, CDR2 SVGIG (reference sequence). The CDR3 region is CAWSVIGDRRETQYF. The DNA for the CDR3 is TGTGCCTGGAGTGTAATTGGGGACAGGAGGGAGACCCAGTACTTC.

This chain joins TRBV18 and TRBJ2-1; TRBD2 agrees at 9 bases. Germline lookup yields CDR1 KGHSH and CDR2 LQKENI. This CDR3 is 15 amino acids long. V shed 2 bases and J 8 bases; nucleotides not matched to a gene: 7. DNA for the CDR3: TGTGCCAGCTCACCAGCTAGCGGGATGACGGATGAGCAGTTCTTC. Its protein is CASSPASGMTDEQFF. Combining the CDR3 with reference TRBV18 and TRBJ2-1 gives the whole variable domain NAGVMQNPRHLVRRRGQEARLRCSPMKGHSHVYWYRQLPEEGLKFMVYLQKENIIDESGMPKERFSAEFPKEGPSILRIQQVVRGDSAAYFCASSPASGMTDEQFFGPGTRLTVL.

The rearrangement joins TRBV9 to TRBJ2-5; 7 positions agree with TRBD1. The germline CDR1 and CDR2 sequences are SGDLS and YYNGEE. This CDR3 region has 13 residues. The ends lost 2 bases at V and 3 bases at J; junction bases unmatched: 1. In DNA form, the CDR3 reads TGTGCCAGCAGCGTTACAGGGGAAGAGACCCAGTACTTC. Protein sequence: CASSVTGEETQYF.

This sequence joins TRBV7-8 and TRBJ1-5; the D gene is possibly TRBD1 (5 bases). V was cut by 0 bases and J by 1 base, with 7 bases left in between. This CDR3 has 15 amino acids. Germline loops: CDR1 SGHVS, CDR2 FQNEAQ. As DNA, the CDR3 is TGTGCCAGCAGCTTAGCAGGGGCCAGCAATCAGCCCCAGCATTTT. As protein: CASSLAGASNQPQHF.

The chain links TRBV7-8 to TRBJ2-1; weak D call: TRBD1 (6 bases). Trimming removed 5 bases from V and 7 bases from J, with 21 bases in between. The germline CDR1 and CDR2 sequences are SGHVS and FQNEAQ. The CDR3 has 16 amino acids. CDR3 amino acids: CASSDYNFGGHNEQFF. The CDR3 DNA reads TGTGCCAGCAGCGACTACAATTTTGGGGGCCATAATGAGCAGTTCTTC.